This T cell receptor (beta chain) was found in a study of blood T cell repertoires in COVID-19 (dated by TCRdb to 2020 to 2021). Concerning the study at large: Collaborator samples came from the United States, Italy and Spain and covered acute and convalescent phases of COVID-19. The material from the prospective study consisted of cDNA or gDNA derived from T cells, B-cell-depleted T cells, or PBMCs. The dataset comprised deeply sampled blood TCRbeta repertoires from subjects exposed to, actively infected with, or recovered from COVID-19. The repertoires were released in a freely available public database meant as a resource for research on the immune response to SARS-CoV-2. Samples were obtained from the ongoing ImmuneRACE study (first 160 participants) and from 1,200 or so subjects provided by 6 global collaborators. The sample metadata nearly always contained a de-identified subject ID, COVID-19 status, age in years and sex. Where available, HLA class I and class II types were taken from metadata supplied by the sample provider and were not determined by assay-based typing. Study-wide conclusions, independent of this receptor: Clinical and demographic metadata were provided uncurated, with the amount varying by source and participant.

Samples from volunteer blood donors who had recovered from COVID-19 were contributed by a second Seattle source. Each collaborating institution followed its own protocols to collect whole blood in K2EDTA tubes. For TCRbeta analysis, collaborators shipped samples as frozen whole blood, isolated PBMCs, or DNA extracted from either of those sample types. There are 15 amino acids in the CDR3, from cysteine to phenylalanine inclusive. The CDR3 DNA has 45 bases and is translated from base 1. Via the germline V gene, CDR1 is LGHNA and CDR2 YNFKEQ. The junction carries 10 bases between V and J, which are trimmed by 2 bases and 0 bases respectively. In this sample, this clone turned up a few times. This clone's antigen is unknown. Per-base quality was not reported, and no clone a single base away is much larger than it. The immunoSEQ Assay, a bias-controlled multiplex PCR, was used to amplify TCRbeta CDR3 regions from genomic DNA. From the authors' description of their analysis: The number of nucleated cells in each sample was estimated from the amplification of reference gene primers within the assay. To quantify the absolute abundance of each unique TCRbeta CDR3 rearrangement, sequence reads were collapsed and filtered. For each sample, productive Simpson clonality was calculated as the square root of Simpson's diversity index across productive rearrangements. TCRdb mirrors the immuneACCESS table, restricted to in-frame sequences. Some clones are absent from its copies; in checked studies, under half trace to an unresolved V gene, and the reason for the others is unknown. D and trimming come from the DNA, and the V and J calls and clone size come from that table. This sample lists 250,000 to 300,000 clones; about 89% were detected once. The ten largest clonotypes hold 0.9% to 1% of the sample.

This clonotype was obtained from a woman in her forties who had recovered from COVID-19. Sample: peripheral blood. Recombination connected TRBV4-2 to TRBJ1-2; the D gene is perhaps TRBD1, from 6 matching bases. Read as DNA, the sequence is TGTGCCAGCAGCCAAACAGGACAGACTAACTATGGCTACACCTTC. Its translation is CASSQTGQTNYGYTF.